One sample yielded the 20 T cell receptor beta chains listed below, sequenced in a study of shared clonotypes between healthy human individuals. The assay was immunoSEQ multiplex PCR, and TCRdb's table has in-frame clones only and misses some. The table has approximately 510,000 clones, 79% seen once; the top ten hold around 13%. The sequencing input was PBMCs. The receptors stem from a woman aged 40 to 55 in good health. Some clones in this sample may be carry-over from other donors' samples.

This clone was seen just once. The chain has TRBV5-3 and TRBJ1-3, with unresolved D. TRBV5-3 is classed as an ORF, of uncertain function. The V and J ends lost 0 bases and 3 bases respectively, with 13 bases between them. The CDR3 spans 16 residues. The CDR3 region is CARSLGFSLVGNTIYF. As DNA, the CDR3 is TGTGCCAGAAGCTTGGGTTTCAGTTTGGTTGGAAACACCATATATTTT.

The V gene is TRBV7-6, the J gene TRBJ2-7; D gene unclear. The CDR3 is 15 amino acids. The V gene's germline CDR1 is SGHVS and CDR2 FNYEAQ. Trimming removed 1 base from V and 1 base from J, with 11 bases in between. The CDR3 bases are TGTGCCAGCAGCTTAGGGGAAGGAGCATCCTACGAGCAGTACTTC. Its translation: CASSLGEGASYEQYF. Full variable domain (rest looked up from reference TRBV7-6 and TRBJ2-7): GAGVSQSPRYKVTKRGQDVALRCDPISGHVSLYWYRQALGQGPEFLTYFNYEAQQDKSGLPNDRFSAERPEGSISTLTIQRTEQRDSAMYRCASSLGEGASYEQYFGPGTRLTVT.

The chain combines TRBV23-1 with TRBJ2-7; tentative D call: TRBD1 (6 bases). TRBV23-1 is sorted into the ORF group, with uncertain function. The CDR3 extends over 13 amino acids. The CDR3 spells CASSQTSGDDPVV. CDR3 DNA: TGCGCCAGCAGTCAAACCTCAGGGGACGACCCAGTGGTC.

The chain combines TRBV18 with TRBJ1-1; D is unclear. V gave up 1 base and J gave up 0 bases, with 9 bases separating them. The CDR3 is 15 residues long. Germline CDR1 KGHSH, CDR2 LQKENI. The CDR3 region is CASSPREGLNTEAFF. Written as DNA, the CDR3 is TGTGCCAGCTCACCACGGGAGGGTCTGAACACTGAAGCTTTCTTT. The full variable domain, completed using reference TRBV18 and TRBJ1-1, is NAGVMQNPRHLVRRRGQEARLRCSPMKGHSHVYWYRQLPEEGLKFMVYLQKENIIDESGMPKERFSAEFPKEGPSILRIQQVVRGDSAAYFCASSPREGLNTEAFFGQGTRLTVV.

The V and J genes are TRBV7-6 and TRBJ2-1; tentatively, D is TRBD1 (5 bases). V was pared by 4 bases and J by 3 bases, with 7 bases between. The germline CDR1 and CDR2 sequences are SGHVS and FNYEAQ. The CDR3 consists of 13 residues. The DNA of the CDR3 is TGTGCCAGCAGCTGGGGCCTCTACAATGAGCAGTTCTTC. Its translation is CASSWGLYNEQFF.

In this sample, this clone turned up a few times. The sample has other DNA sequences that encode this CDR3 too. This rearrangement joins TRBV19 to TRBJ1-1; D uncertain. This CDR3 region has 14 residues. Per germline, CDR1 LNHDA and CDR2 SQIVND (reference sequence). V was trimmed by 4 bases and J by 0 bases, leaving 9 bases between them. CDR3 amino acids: CASSTPGLNTEAFF. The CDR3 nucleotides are TGTGCCAGTAGTACCCCCGGACTGAACACTGAAGCTTTCTTT.

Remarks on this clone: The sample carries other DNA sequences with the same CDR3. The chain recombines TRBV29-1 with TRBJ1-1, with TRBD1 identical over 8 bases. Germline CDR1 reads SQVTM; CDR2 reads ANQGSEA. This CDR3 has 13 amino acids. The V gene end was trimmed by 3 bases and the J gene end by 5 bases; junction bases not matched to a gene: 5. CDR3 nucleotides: TGCAGCGTTGAGGCAGGGGGCTGGACTGAAGCTTTCTTT. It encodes CSVEAGGWTEAFF.

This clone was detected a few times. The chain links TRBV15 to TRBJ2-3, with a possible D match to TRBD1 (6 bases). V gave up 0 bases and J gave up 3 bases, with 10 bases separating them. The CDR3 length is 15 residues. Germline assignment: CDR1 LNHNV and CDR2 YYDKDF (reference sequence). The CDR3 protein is CATSRDTGHTDTQYF. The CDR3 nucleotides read TGTGCCACCAGCAGAGATACAGGGCATACAGATACGCAGTATTTT.

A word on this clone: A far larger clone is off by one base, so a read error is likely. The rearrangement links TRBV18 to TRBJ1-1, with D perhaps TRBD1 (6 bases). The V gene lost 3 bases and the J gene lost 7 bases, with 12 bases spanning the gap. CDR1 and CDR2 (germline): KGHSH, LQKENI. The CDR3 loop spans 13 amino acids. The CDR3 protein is CASSPFRGIEAFF. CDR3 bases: TGTGCCAGCTCACCCTTCAGGGGAATTGAAGCTTTCTTT.

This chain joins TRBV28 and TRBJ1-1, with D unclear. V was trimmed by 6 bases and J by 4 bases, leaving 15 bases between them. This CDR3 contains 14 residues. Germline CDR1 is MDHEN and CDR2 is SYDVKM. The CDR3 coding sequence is TGTGCCAGCAGCGAGGCGGTTGGGTTCACTGAAGCTTTCTTT. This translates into CASSEAVGFTEAFF.

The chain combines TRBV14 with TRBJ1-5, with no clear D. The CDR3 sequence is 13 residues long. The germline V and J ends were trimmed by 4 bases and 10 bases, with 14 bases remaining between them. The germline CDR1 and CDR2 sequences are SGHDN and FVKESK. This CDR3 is CASSREGAGPQHF. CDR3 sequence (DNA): TGTGCCAGCAGCCGAGAGGGTGCAGGTCCCCAGCATTTT. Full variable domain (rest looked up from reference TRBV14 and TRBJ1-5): EAGVTQFPSHSVIEKGQTVTLRCDPISGHDNLYWYRRVMGKEIKFLLHFVKESKQDESGMPNNRFLAERTGGTYSTLKVQPAELEDSGVYFCASSREGAGPQHFGDGTRLSIL.

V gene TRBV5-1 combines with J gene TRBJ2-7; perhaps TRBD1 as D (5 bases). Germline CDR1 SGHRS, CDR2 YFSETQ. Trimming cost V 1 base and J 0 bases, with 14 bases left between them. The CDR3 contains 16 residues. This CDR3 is CASSLTRTPSSYEQYF. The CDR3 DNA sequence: TGCGCCAGCAGCTTGACCCGGACACCCTCCTCCTACGAGCAGTACTTC.

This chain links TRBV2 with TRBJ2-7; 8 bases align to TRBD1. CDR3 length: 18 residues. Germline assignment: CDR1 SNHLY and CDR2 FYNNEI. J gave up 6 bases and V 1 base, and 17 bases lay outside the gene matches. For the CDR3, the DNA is TGTGCCAGCAGTGAAGATAAAGGGCCGGGACAGGCCCTAAGCGAGCAGTACTTC. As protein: CASSEDKGPGQALSEQYF.

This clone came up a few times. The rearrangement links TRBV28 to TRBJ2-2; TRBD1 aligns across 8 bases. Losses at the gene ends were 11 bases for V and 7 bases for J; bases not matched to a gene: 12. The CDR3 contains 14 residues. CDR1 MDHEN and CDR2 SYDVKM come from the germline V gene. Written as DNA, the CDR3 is TGTGCCTCAGGCGGACAGGGCTCTTACGGGGAGCTGTTTTTT. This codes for CASGGQGSYGELFF.

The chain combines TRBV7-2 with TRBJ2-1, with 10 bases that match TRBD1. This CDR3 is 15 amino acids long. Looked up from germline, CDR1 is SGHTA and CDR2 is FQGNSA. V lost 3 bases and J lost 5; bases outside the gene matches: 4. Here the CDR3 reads CASSFSGTGDNEQFF. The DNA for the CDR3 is TGTGCCAGCAGCTTTTCCGGGACAGGGGACAATGAGCAGTTCTTC.

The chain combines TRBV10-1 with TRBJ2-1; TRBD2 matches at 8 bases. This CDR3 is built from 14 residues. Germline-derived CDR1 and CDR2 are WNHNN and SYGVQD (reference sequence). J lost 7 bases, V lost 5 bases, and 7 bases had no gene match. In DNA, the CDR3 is TGCGCCAGCAGTTTAAGCGGGAGTAAGAATGAGCAGTTCTTC. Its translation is CASSLSGSKNEQFF.

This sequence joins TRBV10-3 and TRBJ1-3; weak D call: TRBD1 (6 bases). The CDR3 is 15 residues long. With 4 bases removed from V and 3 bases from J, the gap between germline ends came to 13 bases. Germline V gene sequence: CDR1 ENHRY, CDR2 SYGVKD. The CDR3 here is CAISGSTGFGNTIYF. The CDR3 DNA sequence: TGTGCCATCAGTGGCTCAACAGGGTTTGGAAACACCATATATTTT.

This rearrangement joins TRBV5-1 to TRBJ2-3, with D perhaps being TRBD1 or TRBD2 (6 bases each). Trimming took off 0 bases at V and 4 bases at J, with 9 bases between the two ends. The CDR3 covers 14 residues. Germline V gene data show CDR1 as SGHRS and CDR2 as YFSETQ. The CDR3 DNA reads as TGCGCCAGCAGCTTGGCCGGGGGCCCAGATACGCAGTATTTT. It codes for CASSLAGGPDTQYF.

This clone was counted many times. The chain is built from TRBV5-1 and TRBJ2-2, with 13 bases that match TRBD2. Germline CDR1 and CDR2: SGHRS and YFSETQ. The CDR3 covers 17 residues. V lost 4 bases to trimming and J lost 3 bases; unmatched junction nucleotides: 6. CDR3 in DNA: TGCGCCAGCAGCGCCCTACTAGCGGGAGGGCACACCGGGGAGCTGTTTTTT. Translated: CASSALLAGGHTGELFF.

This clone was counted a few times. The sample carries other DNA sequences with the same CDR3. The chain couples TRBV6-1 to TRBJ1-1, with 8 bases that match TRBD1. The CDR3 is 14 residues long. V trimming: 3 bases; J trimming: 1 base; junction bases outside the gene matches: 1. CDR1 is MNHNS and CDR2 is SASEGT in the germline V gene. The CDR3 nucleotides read TGTGCCAGCAGTGAGGGACAGGAGAACACTGAAGCTTTCTTT. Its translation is CASSEGQENTEAFF.